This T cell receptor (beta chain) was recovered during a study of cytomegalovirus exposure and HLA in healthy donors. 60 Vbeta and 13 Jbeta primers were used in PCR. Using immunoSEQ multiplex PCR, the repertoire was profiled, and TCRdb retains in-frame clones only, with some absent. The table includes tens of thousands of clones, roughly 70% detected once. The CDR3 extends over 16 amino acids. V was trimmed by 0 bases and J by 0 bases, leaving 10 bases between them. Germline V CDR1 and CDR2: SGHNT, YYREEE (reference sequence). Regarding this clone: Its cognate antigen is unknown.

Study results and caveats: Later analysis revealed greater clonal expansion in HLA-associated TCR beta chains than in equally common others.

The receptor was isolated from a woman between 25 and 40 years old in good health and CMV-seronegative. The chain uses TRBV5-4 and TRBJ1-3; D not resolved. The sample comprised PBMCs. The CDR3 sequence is CASSLALGSSGNTIYF. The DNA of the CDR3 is TGTGCCAGCAGCTTGGCCCTTGGGAGCTCTGGAAACACCATATATTTT.